A selection of T cell receptor beta chains follows, all from one sample in a study of blood T cells in healthy people across ages. TCRdb called the 5' RACE reads again in MiXCR, with one record for every CDR3 protein. The sample lists 780,000 or so distinct CDR3 sequences; 45% to 70% were seen once. What was sequenced was blood. Source of these receptors: a man in his forties in good health. Each CDR3 is given with its conserved first and last residue. Fields, in order: clone size, J gene, V gene, D gene, CDR3 DNA, CDR3 protein. The D gene is left open where the match is weak. For some rows the clone size is stated as once, few or many, or as a class when expanded; others skip it.

clone_size: -
j_call: TRBJ2-7
v_call: TRBV28
d_call: TRBD2
cdr3_nt: TGTGCCAGCAGTTTTTTGACTAGCGGGACCCCGGGGCCATGCGAGCAGTACTTC
cdr3_aa: CASSFLTSGTPGPCEQYF

clone_size: few
j_call: TRBJ2-3
v_call: TRBV2
d_call: TRBD1
cdr3_nt: TGTGCCAGCAGGACAGGGGGCGGGGATACGCAGTATTTT
cdr3_aa: CASRTGGGDTQYF

clone_size: -
j_call: TRBJ2-7
v_call: TRBV13
d_call: -
cdr3_nt: TGTGCCACCCAGAACTCGGCCACCTACGAGCAGTACTTC
cdr3_aa: CATQNSATYEQYF

clone_size: -
j_call: TRBJ2-5
v_call: TRBV7-8
d_call: -
cdr3_nt: TGTGCCAGCAGCTCGGGGGCATCGGCACAAGAGACCCAGTACTTC
cdr3_aa: CASSSGASAQETQYF

clone_size: many
j_call: TRBJ2-6
v_call: TRBV5-1
d_call: -
cdr3_nt: TGCGCCAGCAGCTTGGACACCACCGACCTGACTTTC
cdr3_aa: CASSLDTTDLTF

clone_size: -
j_call: TRBJ2-5
v_call: TRBV7-9
d_call: -
cdr3_nt: TGTGCCAGCAGCACCCGGGACCACAACAATGAGCAGTACTTC
cdr3_aa: CASSTRDHNNEQYF

clone_size: -
j_call: TRBJ2-5
v_call: TRBV6-5
d_call: TRBD1
cdr3_nt: TGTGCCAGCAGTTACGAGGGGGCCAGGCAAGAGACCCAGTACTTC
cdr3_aa: CASSYEGARQETQYF

clone_size: -
j_call: TRBJ2-7
v_call: TRBV4-3
d_call: -
cdr3_nt: TGCGCCAGCAGCCAAGAGGCTCTCCGGGGGTACGAGCAGTACTTC
cdr3_aa: CASSQEALRGYEQYF

clone_size: -
j_call: TRBJ2-7
v_call: TRBV14
d_call: TRBD2
cdr3_nt: TGTGCCAGCAGCGAAAATAAAGACTGGGGGGGCTACGAGCAGTACTTC
cdr3_aa: CASSENKDWGGYEQYF

clone_size: many
j_call: TRBJ2-1
v_call: TRBV27
d_call: TRBD2
cdr3_nt: TGTGCCAGCAGTTGGGGACTAGCGGGGCAGTACAATGAGCAGTTCTTC
cdr3_aa: CASSWGLAGQYNEQFF

clone_size: many
j_call: TRBJ2-3
v_call: TRBV6-5
d_call: -
cdr3_nt: TGTGCCAGCAGTTACTCACGGGGCGATACGCAGTATTTT
cdr3_aa: CASSYSRGDTQYF

clone_size: -
j_call: TRBJ2-1
v_call: TRBV20-1
d_call: -
cdr3_nt: TGCAGTGCTAGGCCCTTCTTGGGGGGAAATGAGCAGTTCTTC
cdr3_aa: CSARPFLGGNEQFF

clone_size: few
j_call: TRBJ2-3
v_call: TRBV4-1
d_call: -
cdr3_nt: TGCGCCAGCAGCCAAGTTGGGCAGGAGAAGGGGACAGATACGCAGTATTTT
cdr3_aa: CASSQVGQEKGTDTQYF

clone_size: -
j_call: TRBJ1-6
v_call: TRBV2
d_call: -
cdr3_nt: TGTGCCAGCAGTCACTCTATTAATTCACCCCTCCACTTT
cdr3_aa: CASSHSINSPLHF

clone_size: -
j_call: TRBJ2-5
v_call: TRBV28
d_call: -
cdr3_nt: TGTGCCAGCAGTCCCGAGGCGGGGAACCAAGAGACCCAGTACTTC
cdr3_aa: CASSPEAGNQETQYF

clone_size: -
j_call: TRBJ2-7
v_call: TRBV4-2
d_call: -
cdr3_nt: TGTGCCAGCAGCCCCCCCCAGGATTACGAGCAGTACTTC
cdr3_aa: CASSPPQDYEQYF

clone_size: -
j_call: TRBJ2-3
v_call: TRBV20-1
d_call: -
cdr3_nt: TGCAGTGCCTTCGGTTCATGGGAGGCACATACGCAGTATTTT
cdr3_aa: CSAFGSWEAHTQYF

clone_size: -
j_call: TRBJ2-1
v_call: TRBV7-3
d_call: TRBD2
cdr3_nt: TGTGCCAGCAGTCAGAGGGGGGTGACTTTGCGGGAGGGCCTTACCCACAATGAGCAGTTCTTC
cdr3_aa: CASSQRGVTLREGLTHNEQFF

clone_size: -
j_call: TRBJ2-1
v_call: TRBV11-2
d_call: -
cdr3_nt: TGTGCCAGCAGCTTAATGGATGAGCAGTTCTTC
cdr3_aa: CASSLMDEQFF

clone_size: -
j_call: TRBJ2-1
v_call: TRBV7-3
d_call: -
cdr3_nt: TGTGCCAGCAGCTTAACGTTGAAATCTGGGCTAGTAGAAGGCTACAATGAGCAGTTCTTC
cdr3_aa: CASSLTLKSGLVEGYNEQFF

clone_size: -
j_call: TRBJ1-2
v_call: TRBV27
d_call: -
cdr3_nt: TGTGCCAGCAGTTCCCATCTTGGGGGGGCTAACTATGGCTACACCTTC
cdr3_aa: CASSSHLGGANYGYTF

clone_size: -
j_call: TRBJ1-2
v_call: TRBV20-1
d_call: -
cdr3_nt: TGCAGTGCTAGAGATGTGACAAAGGACTATGGCTACACCTTC
cdr3_aa: CSARDVTKDYGYTF

clone_size: once
j_call: TRBJ2-6
v_call: TRBV15
d_call: -
cdr3_nt: TGTGCCACCAGCGGCCCGGGCGACTGGGCCAACGTCCTGACTTTC
cdr3_aa: CATSGPGDWANVLTF

clone_size: few
j_call: TRBJ2-5
v_call: TRBV29-1
d_call: -
cdr3_nt: TGCAGCGTTGAGACATCAGGGACGGAGACCCAGTACTTC
cdr3_aa: CSVETSGTETQYF

clone_size: -
j_call: TRBJ2-7
v_call: TRBV10-3
d_call: -
cdr3_nt: TGTGCCATCAGTGCCGGTGGACAGTACGAGCAGTACTTC
cdr3_aa: CAISAGGQYEQYF

clone_size: -
j_call: TRBJ1-5
v_call: TRBV20-1
d_call: -
cdr3_nt: TGCAGTGCTAGAGATCGGAGCATAGGGGGGTTGTTCAAGCCCCAGCATTTT
cdr3_aa: CSARDRSIGGLFKPQHF

clone_size: few
j_call: TRBJ1-6
v_call: TRBV6-6
d_call: -
cdr3_nt: TGTGCCAGCAGTTATGGACGCGGTAATTCACCCCTCCACTTT
cdr3_aa: CASSYGRGNSPLHF

clone_size: -
j_call: TRBJ2-3
v_call: TRBV28
d_call: TRBD2
cdr3_nt: TGTGCCAGCAGGGCCTCGGGGGGGCCGGGCACAGATACGCAGTATTTT
cdr3_aa: CASRASGGPGTDTQYF

clone_size: -
j_call: TRBJ1-2
v_call: TRBV9
d_call: TRBD1
cdr3_nt: TGTGCCAGCAGCCGACGGGACAGGGTATCAGGCGGCTACACCTTC
cdr3_aa: CASSRRDRVSGGYTF

clone_size: -
j_call: TRBJ2-1
v_call: TRBV29-1
d_call: TRBD2
cdr3_nt: TGCAGCGCCGGCTTGGCGGGAGTCTACAATGAGCAGTTCTTC
cdr3_aa: CSAGLAGVYNEQFF

clone_size: few
j_call: TRBJ1-2
v_call: TRBV6-5
d_call: -
cdr3_nt: TGTGCCGTCTCGAGCCCCCCCTATGGCTACACCTTC
cdr3_aa: CAVSSPPYGYTF

clone_size: -
j_call: TRBJ2-7
v_call: TRBV4-2
d_call: TRBD2
cdr3_nt: TGTGCCAGCAGCCATGGGACTAGCACCTACGAGCAGTACTTC
cdr3_aa: CASSHGTSTYEQYF

clone_size: few
j_call: TRBJ2-5
v_call: TRBV20-1
d_call: -
cdr3_nt: TGCAGTGCTCGACCTGCTAGCACGATCCAAGAGACCCAGTACTTC
cdr3_aa: CSARPASTIQETQYF

clone_size: -
j_call: TRBJ1-2
v_call: TRBV3-1
d_call: TRBD1
cdr3_nt: TGTGCCAGCAGCCAAGCGCAGGGGCAGGGGGGATATGGCTACACCTTC
cdr3_aa: CASSQAQGQGGYGYTF

clone_size: once
j_call: TRBJ2-7
v_call: TRBV10-3
d_call: TRBD2
cdr3_nt: TGTGCCATCAGTGAGTCCCGAAGCGGGAGCTCCTACAATGAGCAGTACTTC
cdr3_aa: CAISESRSGSSYNEQYF

clone_size: -
j_call: TRBJ2-5
v_call: TRBV12-3/TRBV12-4
d_call: -
cdr3_nt: TGTGCCAGCAGTTTGAGTGGGGTACAGTACCAAGAGACCCAGTACTTC
cdr3_aa: CASSLSGVQYQETQYF

clone_size: few
j_call: TRBJ2-5
v_call: TRBV7-2
d_call: -
cdr3_nt: TGTGCCAGCAGCTTCCAGATCGGGGGAGAGACCCAGTACTTC
cdr3_aa: CASSFQIGGETQYF

clone_size: -
j_call: TRBJ1-4
v_call: TRBV4-2
d_call: -
cdr3_nt: TGTGCCAGCAGCCAAGATCGAGATCAAACTAATGAAAAACTGTTTTTT
cdr3_aa: CASSQDRDQTNEKLFF

clone_size: -
j_call: TRBJ1-2
v_call: TRBV6-5
d_call: -
cdr3_nt: TGTGCCAGCACCCAGACAGCGAAGTATGGCTACACCTTC
cdr3_aa: CASTQTAKYGYTF

clone_size: once
j_call: TRBJ2-7
v_call: TRBV2
d_call: TRBD2
cdr3_nt: TGTGCCAGCAGCAATATAGCGGGAGCGGGATACGAGCAGTACTTC
cdr3_aa: CASSNIAGAGYEQYF

clone_size: -
j_call: TRBJ2-5
v_call: TRBV3-1
d_call: TRBD2
cdr3_nt: TGTGCCAGCAGCCGAGTTTGGCGGGAGGGCCGAGAGACCCAGTACTTC
cdr3_aa: CASSRVWREGRETQYF

clone_size: -
j_call: TRBJ2-7
v_call: TRBV4-2
d_call: TRBD1
cdr3_nt: TGTGCCAGCAGCCAGGAGGGACAGGGCTACGAGCAGTACTTC
cdr3_aa: CASSQEGQGYEQYF

clone_size: -
j_call: TRBJ2-7
v_call: TRBV3-1
d_call: -
cdr3_nt: TGTGCCAGCAGCCAAGATCTCGTTGCTTCCTACGAGCAGTACTTC
cdr3_aa: CASSQDLVASYEQYF

clone_size: -
j_call: TRBJ2-1
v_call: TRBV20-1
d_call: -
cdr3_nt: TGCAGTGCTCCCGGGACCAGTTCCAATGAGCAGTTCTTC
cdr3_aa: CSAPGTSSNEQFF

clone_size: few
j_call: TRBJ2-1
v_call: TRBV6-5
d_call: -
cdr3_nt: TGTGCCAGCAGTTACAAGGGGGAGGGTTCGCTTGAGCAGTTCTTC
cdr3_aa: CASSYKGEGSLEQFF

clone_size: -
j_call: TRBJ2-5
v_call: TRBV7-9
d_call: -
cdr3_nt: TGTGCCAGCAGCTTCGGGGACGGGTACGGGGAGACCCAGTACTTC
cdr3_aa: CASSFGDGYGETQYF

clone_size: few
j_call: TRBJ2-5
v_call: TRBV10-3
d_call: -
cdr3_nt: TGTGCCATCAGTGACGGGGAAGAGACCCAGTACTTC
cdr3_aa: CAISDGEETQYF

clone_size: -
j_call: TRBJ1-1
v_call: TRBV7-6
d_call: -
cdr3_nt: TGTGCCAGCAGCCCAGGAGCAGGGGTTGGAACTGAAGCTTTCTTT
cdr3_aa: CASSPGAGVGTEAFF

clone_size: few
j_call: TRBJ2-5
v_call: TRBV3-1
d_call: TRBD2
cdr3_nt: TGTGCCAGCAGCCAAGATCATGGGGGGGGGACCCAGTACTTC
cdr3_aa: CASSQDHGGGTQYF

clone_size: few
j_call: TRBJ2-3
v_call: TRBV14
d_call: -
cdr3_nt: TGTGCCAGCAGCCAGACCGAACAGGGTTTGGGAGATACGCAGTATTTT
cdr3_aa: CASSQTEQGLGDTQYF

clone_size: many
j_call: TRBJ1-5
v_call: TRBV20-1
d_call: -
cdr3_nt: TGCAGTGCTAGATCGGGGGAGTCGGGCAATCAGCCCCAGCATTTT
cdr3_aa: CSARSGESGNQPQHF

clone_size: few
j_call: TRBJ2-3
v_call: TRBV20-1
d_call: TRBD1
cdr3_nt: TGCAGTGCTAGAGATCCGACAGGGCCTTCTTCGGCAGATACGCAGTATTTT
cdr3_aa: CSARDPTGPSSADTQYF

clone_size: -
j_call: TRBJ1-2
v_call: TRBV6-5
d_call: -
cdr3_nt: TGTGCCAGCAGTTCCACAGGGAAGAAAGGCTACACCTTC
cdr3_aa: CASSSTGKKGYTF

clone_size: -
j_call: TRBJ2-1
v_call: TRBV7-2
d_call: TRBD2
cdr3_nt: TGTGCCAACAGCTTTAGCGGGAGTCTCTACAATGAGCAGTTCTTC
cdr3_aa: CANSFSGSLYNEQFF

clone_size: -
j_call: TRBJ2-7
v_call: TRBV28
d_call: TRBD2
cdr3_nt: TGTGCCAGCACCCGGGACAGCCTAGCGGGAGGAGGCGAGCAGTACTTC
cdr3_aa: CASTRDSLAGGGEQYF

clone_size: few
j_call: TRBJ2-7
v_call: TRBV4-2
d_call: TRBD1
cdr3_nt: TGTGCCAGCAGCCAGTCTCCCGGGACAGGGAACTACGAGCAGTACTTC
cdr3_aa: CASSQSPGTGNYEQYF

clone_size: few
j_call: TRBJ2-5
v_call: TRBV6-5
d_call: TRBD1
cdr3_nt: TGTGCCAGCACCAGGGGGCGAAGAGAGACCCAGTACTTC
cdr3_aa: CASTRGRRETQYF

clone_size: -
j_call: TRBJ2-3
v_call: TRBV4-3
d_call: TRBD2
cdr3_nt: TGCGCCAGCAGCCAACGACTAGCGGGGGGCTCTGGGACAGATACGCAGTATTTT
cdr3_aa: CASSQRLAGGSGTDTQYF

clone_size: -
j_call: TRBJ2-1
v_call: TRBV20-1
d_call: -
cdr3_nt: TGCAGTGCTAGATCCCAGGTGGGGGTGGCCTACAATGAGCAGTTCTTC
cdr3_aa: CSARSQVGVAYNEQFF